This T cell receptor beta chain was observed in a study of blood T cells in healthy people across ages. The extraction recovered at least 5.5 micrograms of total RNA per sample. PCR was performed a second time for about 6 to 12 cycles using a sample-barcoded 5' primer and a J-beta primer mix. Sequencing of every sample gave 3 million or more CDR3-containing paired-end reads. One entry per CDR3 protein results from TCRdb running MiXCR on the 5' RACE reads. The sample records about 1.5 million distinct CDR3 sequences, 40% to 45% being singletons. Germline CDR1 SGHTA, CDR2 FQGNSA. The CDR3 is made up of 16 amino acids.

The rearrangement joins TRBV7-2 to TRBJ2-1; D unclear. The end of the DNA fits TRBJ2-7 better, so the J call may be wrong. The sample taken for sequencing was blood. The source of this sequence is a woman aged 18-29 years in good health. The CDR3 nucleotides read TGTGCCAGCAGCCCGACTGTCTTGGATGCCTACAATGAGCAGTACTTC. Its translation is CASSPTVLDAYNEQYF.